What follows is one T cell receptor (beta chain) and its context. How the authors handled the data: Reference gene primers were amplified, and this amplification served to estimate nucleated cell counts. TCRdb's copy holds only in-frame clones and misses some; the assay was immunoSEQ multiplex PCR. V, J and clone size derive from that table, while D and trimming were established from the DNA sequence. Here the sample spans more than 200,000 clones, roughly 82% being singletons. The CDR3 has 17 residues. Germline V lookup: CDR1 LGHNA, CDR2 YNFKEQ. V lost 8 bases to trimming and J lost 7 bases; unmatched junction nucleotides: 19. This specimen belongs to a study of blood T cell repertoires in COVID-19. For the study at large: Sources were T cells, B-cell-depleted T cells, or PBMCs; the material itself was cDNA or gDNA.

The source of this sequence is a middle-aged woman who had recovered from COVID-19. Sequenced material: peripheral blood. The J gene is TRBJ1-4, the V gene TRBV4-2; 7 bases are shared with TRBD1. The CDR3, as DNA: TGTGCCAGCGCACACTCGGGAGGGGGCGGATTGGGTGAAAAACTGTTTTTT. Protein sequence: CASAHSGGGGLGEKLFF.